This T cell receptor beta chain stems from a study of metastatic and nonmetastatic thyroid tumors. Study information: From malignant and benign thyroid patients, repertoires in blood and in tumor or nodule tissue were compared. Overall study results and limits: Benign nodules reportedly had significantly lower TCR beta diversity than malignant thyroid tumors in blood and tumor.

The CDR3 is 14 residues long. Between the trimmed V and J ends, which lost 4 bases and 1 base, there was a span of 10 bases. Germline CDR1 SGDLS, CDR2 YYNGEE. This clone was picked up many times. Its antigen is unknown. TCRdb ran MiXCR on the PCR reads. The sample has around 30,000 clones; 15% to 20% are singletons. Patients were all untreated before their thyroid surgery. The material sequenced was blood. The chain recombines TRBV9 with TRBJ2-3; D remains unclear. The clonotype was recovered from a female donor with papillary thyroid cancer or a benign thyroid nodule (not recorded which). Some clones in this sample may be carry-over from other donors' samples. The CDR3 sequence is CASSHSSRTDTQYF. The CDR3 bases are TGTGCCAGCAGCCATAGCTCCCGCACAGATACGCAGTATTTT.